What follows are 32 T cell receptor beta chains derived from one specimen sequenced in a study of shared clonotypes between healthy human individuals. Naive CD8 populations comprised CD45RO-negative cells positively selected for CCR7, excluding terminally differentiated effector memory CD45RA+ cells. Produced via immunoSEQ multiplex PCR; TCRdb's table is partial and in-frame only. The table includes over 800,000 clones, nearly 95% detected once. Sample: naive CD8+ T cells sorted from blood. Receptor source: a man younger than 45 in good health.

A note on this clone: The sample has other DNA sequences that encode this CDR3 too. The CDR3 DNA reads as TGTGCCAGCAGCTTAGGGGAGGGGAAGTACGAGCAGTACTTC. Translation: CASSLGEGKYEQYF. This chain uses TRBV7-9 with TRBJ2-7, with 7 bases identical to TRBD2. This CDR3 contains 14 residues. Germline V gene data show CDR1 as SEHNR and CDR2 as FQNEAQ (reference sequence). V shed 1 base and J 4 bases; nucleotides not matched to a gene: 4.

This clone was detected only once. The chain couples TRBV15 to TRBJ1-1; D possibly corresponds to TRBD1 (6 bases). Between the trimmed V and J ends, which lost 5 bases and 4 bases, there was a span of 8 bases. CDR1 LNHNV and CDR2 YYDKDF come from the germline V gene (reference sequence). CDR3 length equals 12 residues. CDR3 nucleotide sequence: TGTGCCACCAGCTTCAGGGGCACTGAAGCTTTCTTT. As protein: CATSFRGTEAFF.

A word on this clone: This specimen includes other DNA sequences encoding the same CDR3. The chain uses TRBV27 and TRBJ2-7; 9 bases are shared with TRBD1. The CDR3 is 15 residues long. Germline CDR1 is MNHEY and CDR2 is SMNVEV (reference sequence). V lost 0 bases and J lost 3; bases outside the gene matches: 3. The CDR3: CASSLSGQGSYEQYF. The CDR3 nucleotides are TGTGCCAGCAGTTTATCCGGACAGGGGAGCTACGAGCAGTACTTC.

The CDR3 sequence: CASSLEGGHEQYF. The CDR3 nucleotides are TGTGCCAGCAGCTTAGAGGGAGGCCACGAGCAGTACTTC. The gene calls are TRBV11-3 and TRBJ2-7; perhaps TRBD2 as D (6 bases). CDR3 length: 13 residues. Looked up from germline, CDR1 is SGHNT and CDR2 is YENEEA. The V end was cut by 0 bases, the J end by 5 bases, with 8 bases between.

This rearrangement joins TRBV19 to TRBJ2-3, with D perhaps TRBD1 (7 bases). The germline V and J ends were trimmed by 6 bases and 2 bases, with 12 bases remaining between them. CDR3 size: 14 residues. Germline CDR1 and CDR2: LNHDA and SQIVND (reference sequence). This chain's CDR3 is CASSPRGVTDTQYF. CDR3 nucleotides: TGTGCCAGTAGCCCCAGGGGGGTCACAGATACGCAGTATTTT.

V gene TRBV5-8 combines with J gene TRBJ1-4, with D possibly TRBD1 on 6 matching bases. V was shortened by 4 bases and J by 3 bases, with 13 bases between the two germline ends. The CDR3 is made up of 15 amino acids. CDR1 is SGHTS and CDR2 is YDEGEE in the germline V gene. In DNA, the CDR3 is TGTGCCAGCAGCGTCACAGGGATGTCTAATGAAAAACTGTTTTTT. Translated, it gives CASSVTGMSNEKLFF.

The chain links TRBV5-1 to TRBJ2-5; 9 nucleotides match TRBD2. Germline V CDR1 and CDR2: SGHRS, YFSETQ. The CDR3 contains 15 residues. V shed 4 bases, J shed 1 base, and the junction held 5 bases outside the gene matches. This CDR3 is CASSLSGRIQETQYF. In DNA form, the CDR3 reads TGCGCCAGCAGCCTAAGCGGGAGGATCCAAGAGACCCAGTACTTC.

The chain recombines TRBV6-1 with TRBJ2-5, with 8 nucleotides matching TRBD1. This CDR3 has 13 residues. Trimming at V came to 8 bases and at J to 0 bases, leaving 2 bases not matched to a gene. Per germline, CDR1 MNHNS and CDR2 SASEGT. The CDR3 DNA sequence: TGTGCCAGCGGACAGGGCTACCAAGAGACCCAGTACTTC. Translation: CASGQGYQETQYF.

This rearrangement joins TRBV14 to TRBJ2-7; D remains unclear. The germline gives CDR1 SGHDN, CDR2 FVKESK. The CDR3 length is 13 residues. V lost 4 bases to trimming and J lost 1 base, with 8 bases between them. The DNA of the CDR3 is TGTGCCAGCAGCCCTCAGACGTCCTACGAGCAGTACTTC. It is translated as CASSPQTSYEQYF.

This clone has only one observation. This sequence joins TRBV11-2 and TRBJ1-1, with a tentative D call TRBD1 (5 bases). The CDR3 length is 12 residues. The V end was cut by 11 bases, the J end by 5 bases, with 15 bases between. Germline-derived CDR1 and CDR2 are SGHAT and FQNNGV. The CDR3, as DNA: TGTGCCTCGGGCCGGGGGGAGACTGAAGCTTTCTTT. The encoded protein is CASGRGETEAFF.

The chain links TRBV9 to TRBJ2-5; 12 bases agree with TRBD2. V shed 4 bases, J shed 7 bases, and the junction held 5 bases outside the gene matches. The CDR3 has 14 amino acids. The germline gives CDR1 SGDLS, CDR2 YYNGEE. CDR3 region: CASSPRGLAGTQYF. The CDR3 nucleotides are TGTGCCAGCAGCCCTCGGGGACTAGCGGGGACCCAGTACTTC.

V gene TRBV19 combines with J gene TRBJ2-1; TRBD1 aligns across 8 bases. Unmatched junction bases numbered 7, after V lost 3 bases and J lost 6 bases. This CDR3 spans 15 amino acids. Germline loops: CDR1 LNHDA, CDR2 SQIVND (reference sequence). The CDR3 coding sequence is TGTGCCAGTAGTATTCAGGGGGCGCGTTTCAATGAGCAGTTCTTC. This translates into CASSIQGARFNEQFF.

In this sample, this clone turned up once. The chain recombines TRBV7-8 with TRBJ1-3; 9 positions match TRBD1. Germline lookup yields CDR1 SGHVS and CDR2 FQNEAQ. V lost 5 bases and J lost 3; bases outside the gene matches: 2. The CDR3 has 14 residues. For the CDR3, the DNA is TGTGCCAGCAGCCCGGGACAGGGTGGAAACACCATATATTTT. This translates into CASSPGQGGNTIYF.

This clone was found once. The rearrangement joins TRBV6-1 to TRBJ1-2; 9 bases map to TRBD1. V trimming: 4 bases; J trimming: 3 bases; junction bases outside the gene matches: 9. The CDR3 totals 16 residues. Germline V gene sequence: CDR1 MNHNS, CDR2 SASEGT. The CDR3 loop is CASSGYRDRDDYGYTF. The DNA for the CDR3 is TGTGCCAGCAGTGGGTACCGGGACAGGGACGACTATGGCTACACCTTC.

The V gene is TRBV6-5, the J gene TRBJ2-2; TRBD1 aligns across 9 bases. Trimming removed 5 bases from V and 4 bases from J; junction bases left unmatched: 5. The CDR3 has 15 amino acids. Germline V CDR1 and CDR2: MNHEY, SVGAGI. CDR3 sequence (DNA): TGTGCCAGCAGTAGGGACAGGGAGATCACCGGGGAGCTGTTTTTT. It yields the protein CASSRDREITGELFF.

This chain connects TRBV5-6 to TRBJ2-1, with 8 bases matching TRBD2. The CDR3 sequence is 14 residues long. Germline V gives CDR1 SGHDT, CDR2 YYEEEE. With V trimmed by 7 bases and J by 7 bases, 10 bases remained unmatched. The CDR3 region has the DNA TGTGCCAGCTACCGGGAGGGCCGTGTGAATGAGCAGTTCTTC. Its translation is CASYREGRVNEQFF.

V gene TRBV13 combines with J gene TRBJ2-1; the D is unclear. Germline loops: CDR1 PRHDT, CDR2 FYEKMQ (reference sequence). The V end was cut by 4 bases, the J end by 3 bases, with 4 bases between. This CDR3 spans 12 amino acids. The CDR3 bases are TGTGCCAGCAGCTCCGTCTACAATGAGCAGTTCTTC. Its translation is CASSSVYNEQFF.

The rearrangement links TRBV5-1 to TRBJ1-2; a possible D gene is TRBD1 (6 bases). Germline V lookup: CDR1 SGHRS, CDR2 YFSETQ. V lost 4 bases and J lost 3, with 13 bases in between. This CDR3 is 14 amino acids long. The CDR3 sequence: CASSPGGADYGYTF. The CDR3 DNA follows: TGCGCCAGCAGCCCTGGGGGGGCGGACTATGGCTACACCTTC. Full variable domain (remainder filled in from reference TRBV5-1 and TRBJ1-2): KAGVTQTPRYLIKTRGQQVTLSCSPISGHRSVSWYQQTPGQGLQFLFEYFSETQRNKGNFPGRFSGRQFSNSRSEMNVSTLELGDSALYLCASSPGGADYGYTFGSGTRLTVV.

J is TRBJ2-1 and V is TRBV27; 13 bases are shared with TRBD2. V dropped 3 bases and J dropped 8; count of bases not matched to a gene: 7. This CDR3 has 16 residues. Germline V gene sequence: CDR1 MNHEY, CDR2 SMNVEV (reference sequence). CDR3 DNA: TGTGCCAGCAGTTTCTATACTAGCGGGAGGGAGCATGAGCAGTTCTTC. Amino acid sequence: CASSFYTSGREHEQFF.

The V call is TRBV7-9, the J call TRBJ1-5, with D possibly matching TRBD1 (6 bases). The CDR3 has 19 amino acids. Per the germline V gene, CDR1 is SEHNR and CDR2 is FQNEAQ (reference sequence). V lost 6 bases and J 4 bases, leaving 28 bases between the germline ends. The CDR3 sequence: CASREDPDRSWKSNQPQHF. CDR3 nucleotide sequence: TGTGCCAGCAGAGAAGACCCCGACAGGTCATGGAAGTCTAATCAGCCCCAGCATTTT.

In DNA form, the CDR3 reads TGTGCCAGCAGTTTATGGCTAGCGGGAACGGGAGAGACCCAGTACTTC. Its protein product is CASSLWLAGTGETQYF. This chain joins TRBV28 and TRBJ2-5; 9 positions agree with TRBD2. The J segment lost 4 bases and the V segment lost 0 bases, leaving 6 bases of the junction unmatched. CDR1 is MDHEN, CDR2 SYDVKM, per germline. The CDR3 sequence is 16 residues long.

The chain carries TRBV7-6 and TRBJ2-1; D gene unclear. CDR3 length: 14 amino acids. Germline V gene lookup returns CDR1 SGHVS and CDR2 FNYEAQ. V was cut by 1 base and J by 8 bases, with 12 bases left in between. This CDR3 is CASSLEVTQDEQFF. The CDR3 region has the DNA TGTGCCAGCAGCTTAGAGGTTACCCAGGATGAGCAGTTCTTC.

The CDR3 protein is CASGLLVQGWQETQYF. The CDR3 DNA sequence: TGTGCTAGTGGTTTGTTGGTCCAGGGTTGGCAAGAGACCCAGTACTTC. The genes are TRBV12-5 and TRBJ2-5; the D gene is possibly TRBD1 (5 bases). CDR1 LGHNT and CDR2 FRNRAP come from the germline V gene. V was cut by 2 bases and J by 2 bases, with 15 bases left in between. The CDR3 spans 16 residues.

The gene calls are TRBV27 and TRBJ2-5; maybe TRBD1 (6 bases). V was shortened by 6 bases and J by 5 bases, with 25 bases between the two germline ends. Germline CDR1 and CDR2: MNHEY and SMNVEV (reference sequence). The CDR3 spans 17 residues. Here the CDR3 DNA reads TGTGCCAGCAGCCTAACCCCTGGACAGTCATTTAGGGAGACCCAGTACTTC. Protein: CASSLTPGQSFRETQYF.

V gene TRBV7-9 combines with J gene TRBJ2-1, with D tentatively TRBD1 (6 bases). Germline V gene data show CDR1 as SEHNR and CDR2 as FQNEAQ (reference sequence). The CDR3 contains 15 residues. V shed 5 bases and J shed 4 bases, with 15 bases lying between them. CDR3 sequence reads: CASSLGEGEYNEQFF. The DNA for the CDR3 is TGTGCCAGCAGCCTCGGAGAGGGGGAATACAATGAGCAGTTCTTC. Filled out from reference TRBV7-9 and TRBJ2-1, the complete variable domain reads DTGVSQNPRHKITKRGQNVTFRCDPISEHNRLYWYRQTLGQGPEFLTYFQNEAQLEKSRLLSDRFSAERPKGSFSTLEIQRTEQGDSAMYLCASSLGEGEYNEQFFGPGTRLTVL.

Only one count was recorded for this clone. The chain recombines TRBV5-1 with TRBJ1-4; no clear D gene. Trimming left V 2 bases short and J 0 bases short, with 5 bases between. The CDR3 consists of 14 residues. Germline loops: CDR1 SGHRS, CDR2 YFSETQ. The chain's CDR3 is CASSFESTNEKLFF. The CDR3 region has the DNA TGCGCCAGCAGCTTTGAGTCAACTAATGAAAAACTGTTTTTT.

The chain is built from TRBV7-2 and TRBJ2-1; D is ambiguous. This CDR3 region has 15 residues. Germline assignment: CDR1 SGHTA and CDR2 FQGNSA. V was trimmed by 5 bases and J by 2 bases, leaving 13 bases between them. This CDR3 reads CASSPPSRTYNEQFF. The DNA of the CDR3 is TGTGCCAGCAGCCCTCCTTCGCGGACCTACAATGAGCAGTTCTTC.

This clone was detected a few times. The chain joins TRBV5-1 to TRBJ2-7; 10 bases map to TRBD1. Germline CDR1 and CDR2: SGHRS and YFSETQ. V trimming: 6 bases; J trimming: 3 bases; junction bases outside the gene matches: 6. The CDR3 contains 14 residues. The CDR3 loop is CASNSGTGVYEQYF. The DNA of the CDR3 is TGCGCCAGCAATTCCGGGACAGGGGTCTACGAGCAGTACTTC.

This chain joins TRBV5-1 and TRBJ1-1, with TRBD1 matching 10 bases. Trimming took 2 bases from V and 0 from J; bases not matched to a gene: 7. Germline lookup yields CDR1 SGHRS and CDR2 YFSETQ. The length of the CDR3 is 17 residues. Written as DNA, the CDR3 is TGCGCCAGCAGCTTAGGACAGGGGGGATTTCTGAACACTGAAGCTTTCTTT. This codes for CASSLGQGGFLNTEAFF. Looking up the rest from reference TRBV5-1 and TRBJ1-1 gives the full variable domain: KAGVTQTPRYLIKTRGQQVTLSCSPISGHRSVSWYQQTPGQGLQFLFEYFSETQRNKGNFPGRFSGRQFSNSRSEMNVSTLELGDSALYLCASSLGQGGFLNTEAFFGQGTRLTVV.

The chain employs TRBV29-1 and TRBJ2-7; D is tentatively TRBD1 or TRBD2 (5 bases each). CDR3 size: 15 residues. CDR1 and CDR2 from the germline V gene are SQVTM and ANQGSEA. Trimming removed 4 bases at V and 3 bases at J, with 19 bases between. The CDR3 DNA is TGCAGCGTTGGACTCTCAGGGACCGCAGTCTACGAGCAGTACTTC. Translating gives CSVGLSGTAVYEQYF.

V is TRBV5-4 and J is TRBJ2-5; D might be TRBD2 (5 bases). Germline V gene data show CDR1 as SGHNT and CDR2 as YYREEE (reference sequence). The ends were cut back, 2 bases at V and 2 bases at J, with 19 bases in the middle. CDR3 length: 17 residues. The DNA for the CDR3 is TGTGCCAGCAGCTTAAGACTAACTAGGCCCGAACAAGAGACCCAGTACTTC. Translating it yields CASSLRLTRPEQETQYF.

This clone was counted once. This chain joins TRBV5-1 and TRBJ2-1; the match to TRBD1 covers 8 bases. This CDR3 is built from 13 residues. The J segment lost 7 bases and the V segment lost 3 bases, leaving 3 bases of the junction unmatched. Germline-derived CDR1 and CDR2 are SGHRS and YFSETQ. The CDR3 protein is CASSSNRGNEQFF. The CDR3 DNA reads as TGCGCCAGCAGCTCGAACAGGGGGAATGAGCAGTTCTTC.